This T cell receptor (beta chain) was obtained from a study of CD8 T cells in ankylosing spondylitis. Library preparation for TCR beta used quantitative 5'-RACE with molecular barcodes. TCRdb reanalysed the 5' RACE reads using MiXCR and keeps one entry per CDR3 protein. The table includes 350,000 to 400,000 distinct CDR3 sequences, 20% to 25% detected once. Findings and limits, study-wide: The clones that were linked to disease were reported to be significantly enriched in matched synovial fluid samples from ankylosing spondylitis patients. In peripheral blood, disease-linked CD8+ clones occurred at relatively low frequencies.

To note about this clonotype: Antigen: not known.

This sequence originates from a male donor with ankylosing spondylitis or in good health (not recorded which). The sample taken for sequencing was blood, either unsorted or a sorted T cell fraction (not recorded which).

The CDR3 loop is CASMDETKETQYF. DNA for the CDR3: TGTGCCAGCATGGACGAGACCAAAGAGACCCAGTACTTC. The chain employs TRBV2 and TRBJ2-5; D remains unclear. The CDR3 runs to 13 residues. Germline V lookup: CDR1 SNHLY, CDR2 FYNNEI. Trimming pared 7 bases from V and 3 bases from J, leaving 12 bases between.